The 7 T cell receptor beta chains given below trace back to one sample, sequenced in a study of control samples from healthy donors and cancer patients. The assay was immunoSEQ multiplex PCR, and TCRdb's table has in-frame clones only and misses some. The data contain some 140,000 clones, about 94% of them seen just once; the ten biggest clones take up 5.5% to 6%. The sample taken for sequencing was blood. The receptors were gathered from a man aged 35 to 55 in good health.

V and J are TRBV6-2 or TRBV6-3 and TRBJ1-5; TRBD1 matches 7 bases. In germline, CDR1 is MNHEY, CDR2 SVGEGT. The junction had 6 bases not matched to a gene; V was cut back by 4 bases and J by 6 bases. CDR3 size: 14 residues. The CDR3 region is CASSFRQGTQPQHF. CDR3 nucleotides: TGTGCCAGCAGTTTCCGACAGGGTACTCAGCCCCAGCATTTT.

This chain links TRBV6-2 or TRBV6-3 with TRBJ2-1; the D gene is possibly TRBD1 (6 bases). CDR1 and CDR2 (germline): MNHEY, SVGEGT. Trimming left V 2 bases short and J 0 bases short, with 11 bases between. CDR3 length: 16 amino acids. The CDR3 nucleotides read TGTGCCAGCAGTTACCGAGGCAGGGGCTCCTACAATGAGCAGTTCTTC. This encodes CASSYRGRGSYNEQFF.

This sequence joins TRBV19 and TRBJ1-5; D is uncertain. Germline CDR1 reads LNHDA; CDR2 reads SQIVND (reference sequence). The CDR3 has 12 residues. The V end lost 5 bases, the J end lost 6 bases, and 8 bases lay between the germline ends. The CDR3 region has the DNA TGTGCCAGTAGTTCCGGGAGTCAGCCCCAGCATTTT. This gives the protein CASSSGSQPQHF.

The table lists this clone with a count of one. V gene TRBV19 combines with J gene TRBJ1-2; D is unresolved. V was clipped by 1 base and J by 2 bases, with 5 bases between them. The CDR3 has 13 residues. Germline V gene data show CDR1 as LNHDA and CDR2 as SQIVND (reference sequence). The chain's CDR3 is CASSIGANYGYTF. Written as DNA, the CDR3 is TGTGCCAGTAGTATAGGAGCGAACTATGGCTACACCTTC.

The rearrangement links TRBV7-8 to TRBJ2-2; D might be TRBD1 (5 bases). Looked up from germline, CDR1 is SGHVS and CDR2 is FQNEAQ. The V and J ends lost 1 base and 7 bases respectively, with 16 bases between them. The CDR3 is made up of 16 amino acids. In DNA, the CDR3 is TGTGCCAGCAGCTTAGATGCAGGGTCGATTGTCGGGGAGCTGTTTTTT. Protein product: CASSLDAGSIVGELFF.

This clone was detected only a few times. The chain uses TRBV7-9 and TRBJ1-2, with 7 bases that match TRBD1. Unmatched junction bases numbered 10, after V lost 3 bases and J lost 6 bases. Germline CDR1 SEHNR, CDR2 FQNEAQ (reference sequence). The CDR3 length is 15 residues. The CDR3 region is CASSFQYGTADGYTF. For the CDR3, the DNA is TGTGCCAGCAGCTTTCAATACGGGACAGCTGATGGCTACACCTTC.

V and J are TRBV6-4 and TRBJ1-2, with unresolved D. The length of the CDR3 is 9 residues. Per the germline V gene, CDR1 is MRHNA and CDR2 is SNTAGT. Trimming removed 6 bases from V and 11 bases from J, with 7 bases in between. In nucleotides, the CDR3 is TGTGCCAGCAGACATCCTTACACCTTC. Its translation: CASRHPYTF.